Below are 18 T cell receptor beta chains sequenced from a single sample in a study of blood T cell repertoires in COVID-19. TCRdb keeps only in-frame clones here, not all; method: immunoSEQ multiplex PCR. Of over 15,000 clones listed, under 85% are singletons. The specimen sequenced was peripheral blood. The receptor source for this set is a man between 70 and 80 years old with COVID-19, enrolled during active disease.

The chain uses TRBV19 and TRBJ1-5; TRBD1 matches 10 bases. The germline V gene has CDR1 LNHDA and CDR2 SQIVND (reference sequence). The CDR3 spans 19 residues. V shed 3 bases, J shed 0 bases, and the junction held 11 bases outside the gene matches. CDR3: CASSMKTGGILYSNQPQHF. The CDR3 DNA is TGTGCCAGTAGTATGAAGACAGGGGGCATATTGTATAGCAATCAGCCCCAGCATTTT.

This chain joins TRBV9 and TRBJ2-1; weak D call: TRBD1 (6 bases). The CDR3 loop spans 12 amino acids. V was cut by 4 bases and J by 8 bases, with 10 bases left in between. The germline V gene encodes CDR1 SGDLS and CDR2 YYNGEE. The CDR3 DNA sequence: TGTGCCAGCAGCTACACAGGGTATGAGCAGTTCTTC. This encodes CASSYTGYEQFF.

The rearrangement links TRBV6-5 to TRBJ2-7, with D perhaps TRBD2 (6 bases). The CDR3 runs to 14 residues. With 6 bases removed from V and 3 bases from J, the gap between germline ends came to 15 bases. Looked up from germline, CDR1 is MNHEY and CDR2 is SVGAGI. The CDR3 coding sequence is TGTGCCAGCAGCCTGGGACTTATATACTACGAGCAGTACTTC. It specifies CASSLGLIYYEQYF.

The chain recombines TRBV5-4 with TRBJ2-1; 7 bases map to TRBD1. Germline V gives CDR1 SGHNT, CDR2 YYREEE (reference sequence). With V trimmed by 4 bases and J by 8 bases, 3 bases remained unmatched. The CDR3 runs to 12 residues. DNA of the CDR3: TGTGCCAGCAGCCTCGACAGGGATGAGCAGTTCTTC. Its translation is CASSLDRDEQFF. The full variable domain, its missing parts supplied by reference TRBV5-4 and TRBJ2-1, is ETGVTQSPTHLIKTRGQQVTLRCSSQSGHNTVSWYQQALGQGPQFIFQYYREEENGRGNFPPRFSGLQFPNYSSELNVNALELDDSALYLCASSLDRDEQFFGPGTRLTVL.

The table lists this clone with a few counts. This sequence joins TRBV7-3 and TRBJ2-1, with a possible D match to TRBD1 (5 bases). Trimming pared 5 bases from V and 0 bases from J, leaving 11 bases between. Germline V gene lookup returns CDR1 SGHTA and CDR2 FQGTGA. This CDR3 region has 15 residues. DNA of the CDR3: TGTGCCAGCAGCCGCGACAGTTCCTCCTACAATGAGCAGTTCTTC. Its protein product is CASSRDSSSYNEQFF.

DNA of the CDR3: TGTGCCAGCAGCACCTATCCCCCCCAAGAGACCCAGTACTTC. Its protein product is CASSTYPPQETQYF. This chain links TRBV27 with TRBJ2-5; D gene unclear. V dropped 6 bases and J dropped 1 base, with 12 bases sitting between them. This CDR3 region has 14 residues. The germline V gene encodes CDR1 MNHEY and CDR2 SMNVEV (reference sequence).

V and J are TRBV28 and TRBJ1-1, with D perhaps matching TRBD1 (6 bases). CDR3 size: 15 residues. Germline V gives CDR1 MDHEN, CDR2 SYDVKM. V lost 6 bases and J lost 6, with 20 bases in between. CDR3 sequence: CASRWSGGLGSEAFF. The CDR3 region has the DNA TGTGCCAGCAGGTGGTCCGGGGGGCTTGGGTCTGAAGCTTTCTTT.

The chain combines TRBV4-1 with TRBJ1-5; D call uncertain. V was cut by 0 bases and J by 4 bases, with 10 bases left in between. This CDR3 has 15 amino acids. CDR1 is MGHRA and CDR2 is YSYEKL in the germline V gene. The CDR3 bases are TGCGCCAGCAGCCAAGATTCAGCGTCAAATCAGCCCCAGCATTTT. Amino acids: CASSQDSASNQPQHF.

This clone was seen once. The chain links TRBV7-9 to TRBJ2-1; weak D call: TRBD2 (5 bases). This CDR3 is 13 amino acids long. From germline, CDR1 is SEHNR and CDR2 FQNEAQ (reference sequence). Trimming removed 0 bases at V and 8 bases at J, with 8 bases between. This CDR3 reads CASSLAGADEQFF. CDR3 nucleotides: TGTGCCAGCAGCTTAGCAGGAGCGGATGAGCAGTTCTTC.

The chain couples TRBV30 to TRBJ2-5, with D uncertain. Trimming cost V 2 bases and J 2 bases, with 3 bases left between them. This CDR3 region has 11 residues. From germline, CDR1 is GTSNPN and CDR2 SVGIG (reference sequence). DNA of the CDR3: TGTGCCTGGAGTCCTCAAGAGACCCAGTACTTC. This sequence encodes CAWSPQETQYF.

This rearrangement joins TRBV12-3 or TRBV12-4 to TRBJ2-1; 7 bases are shared with TRBD1. The CDR3 spans 13 residues. V lost 1 base and J lost 6; bases outside the gene matches: 0. In DNA, the CDR3 is TGTGCCAGCAGTTTAGGGACAGGCAATGAGCAGTTCTTC. This gives the protein CASSLGTGNEQFF.

V and J are TRBV18 and TRBJ2-7; 11 bases line up with TRBD1. The CDR3 is made up of 14 amino acids. V lost 3 bases, J lost 7 bases, and 5 bases stayed unmatched. The germline V gene encodes CDR1 KGHSH and CDR2 LQKENI. The CDR3 DNA reads TGTGCCAGCTCACCCGGGACAGGGGGAGAGGAGCAGTACTTC. Translation: CASSPGTGGEEQYF.

Here the CDR3 reads CASSQAKTEYYGYTF. The CDR3 bases are TGCGCCAGCAGCCAAGCAAAGACGGAGTACTATGGCTACACCTTC. The chain carries TRBV4-3 and TRBJ1-2; D gene uncertain. Germline-derived CDR1 and CDR2 are LGHNA and YSLEER. This CDR3 is built from 15 residues. V was cut by 1 base and J by 3 bases, with 12 bases left in between.

This clone turned up a few times. CDR3 sequence reads: CSVDGGQLTGELFF. The DNA for the CDR3 is TGCAGCGTTGATGGAGGGCAGCTAACCGGGGAGCTGTTTTTT. V usage is TRBV29-1 and J usage is TRBJ2-2, with D perhaps matching TRBD2 (6 bases). V was pared by 3 bases and J by 5 bases, with 13 bases between. The CDR3 covers 14 residues. CDR1 and CDR2 (germline): SQVTM, ANQGSEA.

This sequence joins TRBV18 and TRBJ1-1, with D possibly TRBD1 on 5 matching bases. Germline lookup yields CDR1 KGHSH and CDR2 LQKENI. This CDR3 has 12 residues. V dropped 6 bases and J dropped 1 base, with 6 bases sitting between them. The CDR3 nucleotides read TGTGCCAGCTCGGGGCCGAACACTGAAGCTTTCTTT. Translation gives CASSGPNTEAFF.

This chain links TRBV4-3 with TRBJ1-4, with TRBD1 matching over 7 bases. The CDR3 totals 17 residues. J was trimmed by 0 bases and V by 4 bases; bases with no gene match: 8. Germline V CDR1 and CDR2: LGHNA, YSLEER. In DNA form, the CDR3 reads TGCGCCAGCAGCCCCGGACAGGCGAGGTCAACTAATGAAAAACTGTTTTTT. Translation gives CASSPGQARSTNEKLFF.

The V call is TRBV18, the J call TRBJ1-2; 9 bases match TRBD1. With V trimmed by 6 bases and J by 4 bases, 9 bases remained unmatched. The length of the CDR3 is 15 residues. Germline lookup yields CDR1 KGHSH and CDR2 LQKENI. The CDR3 spells CASSPRTGAGYGYTF. CDR3 bases: TGTGCCAGCTCCCCCAGGACAGGGGCGGGCTATGGCTACACCTTC.

This clone was observed a handful of times. This CDR3 is CAWSGGHLTYEQYF. The CDR3 DNA is TGTGCCTGGAGTGGAGGACACTTGACCTACGAGCAGTACTTC. The rearrangement uses TRBV30 and TRBJ2-7, with D tentatively TRBD1 (5 bases). Trimming took 1 base from V and 2 from J, leaving 12 bases between them. The length of the CDR3 is 14 residues. Germline CDR1 reads GTSNPN; CDR2 reads SVGIG (reference sequence).